These 19 T cell receptor beta chains share one sample of origin, sequenced in a study of T cell responses to AZD1222 COVID-19 vaccine. Measured with immunoSEQ multiplex PCR; TCRdb has only the in-frame clones, and not every one. This table has some 140,000 clones, around 90% appearing once. The input for sequencing was peripheral blood, taken on day 0 of AZD1222 vaccination. Receptor source: an adult in good health.

This clone was recorded once. The chain is built from TRBV27 and TRBJ2-7; perhaps TRBD1 as D (5 bases). This CDR3 is built from 13 residues. Per the germline V gene, CDR1 is MNHEY and CDR2 is SMNVEV (reference sequence). Trimming removed 5 bases from V and 3 bases from J, with 11 bases in between. CDR3 sequence (DNA): TGTGCCAGCAGTCCCTCGCAGGGCTACGAGCAGTACTTC. Translation gives CASSPSQGYEQYF.

V usage is TRBV5-1 and J usage is TRBJ2-1, with a tentative D call TRBD1 (6 bases). This CDR3 comprises 15 residues. Germline V gives CDR1 SGHRS, CDR2 YFSETQ. V lost 4 bases and J 4 bases, leaving 15 bases between the germline ends. In nucleotides, the CDR3 is TGCGCCAGCAGCCTGGGACAAGGCCCGTACAATGAGCAGTTCTTC. Protein sequence: CASSLGQGPYNEQFF.

This clone showed up many times. Here the CDR3 DNA reads TGCGCCAGCAGTGAGTCGGTAGTGGCAGGGGGAATGAACACTGAAGCTTTCTTT. Protein sequence: CASSESVVAGGMNTEAFF. J is TRBJ1-1 and V is TRBV10-1; 7 nucleotides agree with TRBD1. The CDR3 has 18 residues. Trimming at V came to 0 bases and at J to 0 bases, leaving 10 bases not matched to a gene. The V gene's germline CDR1 is WNHNN and CDR2 SYGVQD (reference sequence).

The chain combines TRBV5-1 with TRBJ1-1; perhaps TRBD1 as D (5 bases). Trimming took off 3 bases at V and 4 bases at J, with 19 bases between the two ends. The CDR3 totals 16 residues. The V gene's germline CDR1 is SGHRS and CDR2 YFSETQ. The CDR3 DNA is TGCGCCAGCAGCTCTCAGACACTACAGGCAGGCACTGAAGCTTTCTTT. It yields the protein CASSSQTLQAGTEAFF. The complete variable domain, with remaining parts taken from reference TRBV5-1 and TRBJ1-1, reads KAGVTQTPRYLIKTRGQQVTLSCSPISGHRSVSWYQQTPGQGLQFLFEYFSETQRNKGNFPGRFSGRQFSNSRSEMNVSTLELGDSALYLCASSSQTLQAGTEAFFGQGTRLTVV.

The gene calls are TRBV11-2 and TRBJ1-2; a possible D gene is TRBD1 (6 bases). V was cut by 6 bases and J by 5 bases, with 16 bases left in between. The germline CDR1 and CDR2 sequences are SGHAT and FQNNGV. This CDR3 has 14 amino acids. The CDR3 coding sequence is TGTGCCAGCAGTCTAGGGGGGGGCAGGTATGGCTACACCTTC. Encoded protein: CASSLGGGRYGYTF.

This clone was picked up one time. The CDR3 region has the DNA TGTGCCAGCAGCTTACTAAGGGACACTGAAGCTTTCTTT. Protein sequence: CASSLLRDTEAFF. The chain joins TRBV7-8 to TRBJ1-1; no clear D. V lost 2 bases and J 3 bases, leaving 7 bases between the germline ends. Germline assignment: CDR1 SGHVS and CDR2 FQNEAQ. The CDR3 is made up of 13 amino acids.

The J gene is TRBJ1-4, the V gene TRBV18; no clear D. Trimming took 2 bases from V and 3 from J, leaving 10 bases between them. The CDR3 is 15 residues long. Germline lookup yields CDR1 KGHSH and CDR2 LQKENI. Written as DNA, the CDR3 is TGTGCCAGCTCACCAAATCGGGCCTCTAATGAAAAACTGTTTTTT. This translates into CASSPNRASNEKLFF.

The chain recombines TRBV2 with TRBJ2-2; TRBD2 might be the D (5 bases). CDR1 and CDR2 from the germline V gene are SNHLY and FYNNEI. The CDR3 consists of 15 residues. The V and J ends lost 6 bases and 4 bases respectively, with 15 bases between them. CDR3 sequence: CASRRAAVLTGELFF. CDR3 coding DNA: TGTGCCAGCAGAAGAGCGGCAGTCCTCACCGGGGAGCTGTTTTTT.

This clone appeared a few times. The chain combines TRBV5-1 with TRBJ1-6; D is ambiguous. This CDR3 has 15 amino acids. Germline V lookup: CDR1 SGHRS, CDR2 YFSETQ. Trimming took 3 bases from V and 10 from J, leaving 17 bases between them. CDR3 loop: CASSSRTDKESPLHF. The DNA for the CDR3 is TGCGCCAGCAGCTCCCGGACCGATAAGGAATCACCCCTCCACTTT.

This sequence joins TRBV18 and TRBJ2-3, with 9 bases lining up with TRBD1. V lost 6 bases, J lost 3 bases, and 7 bases stayed unmatched. The CDR3 sequence is 15 residues long. Germline V lookup: CDR1 KGHSH, CDR2 LQKENI. This CDR3 reads CASSGLGQGTDTQYF. DNA for the CDR3: TGTGCCAGCTCGGGACTCGGACAGGGGACAGATACGCAGTATTTT.

The CDR3 sequence is CASSKQDTGELFF. The CDR3 nucleotides read TGTGCCAGCAGCAAACAGGACACCGGGGAGCTGTTTTTT. This chain links TRBV5-6 with TRBJ2-2; D may be TRBD1 (5 bases). Germline loops: CDR1 SGHDT, CDR2 YYEEEE. The CDR3 is 13 amino acids. Trimming took off 4 bases at V and 3 bases at J, with 7 bases between the two ends. The full variable domain, its missing parts supplied by reference TRBV5-6 and TRBJ2-2, is DAGVTQSPTHLIKTRGQQVTLRCSPKSGHDTVSWYQQALGQGPQFIFQYYEEEERQRGNFPDRFSGHQFPNYSSELNVNALLLGDSALYLCASSKQDTGELFFGEGSRLTVL.

The chain uses TRBV6-5 and TRBJ2-6, with D tentatively TRBD1 (6 bases). Trimming stripped 6 bases from V and 2 bases from J, with 11 bases between. CDR1 MNHEY and CDR2 SVGAGI come from the germline V gene. This CDR3 has 15 residues. CDR3 in amino acids: CASSRNRAGANVLTF. CDR3 coding DNA: TGTGCCAGCAGCCGCAACAGGGCTGGGGCCAACGTCCTGACTTTC.

CDR3 DNA: TGCGCCAGCAGCTTGAGTCCTGGAACCTACGAGCAGTACTTC. The encoded protein is CASSLSPGTYEQYF. The chain recombines TRBV5-1 with TRBJ2-7; D is unclear. V gave up 1 base and J gave up 2 bases, with 10 bases separating them. This CDR3 has 14 residues. In germline, CDR1 is SGHRS, CDR2 YFSETQ.

This clone has just a few counts. V is TRBV6-5 and J is TRBJ1-2, with TRBD1 as a possible D gene (5 bases). The germline gives CDR1 MNHEY, CDR2 SVGAGI. The CDR3 totals 14 residues. Between the trimmed V and J ends, which lost 0 bases and 8 bases, there was a span of 13 bases. For the CDR3, the DNA is TGTGCCAGCAGTTACTCGTTGGGGGTGGGCGGCTACACCTTC. Residues: CASSYSLGVGGYTF.

This chain joins TRBV15 and TRBJ2-5; 8 nucleotides match TRBD2. The CDR3 length is 15 residues. V lost 4 bases, J lost 5 bases, and 9 bases stayed unmatched. The germline gives CDR1 LNHNV, CDR2 YYDKDF (reference sequence). The CDR3 nucleotides are TGTGCCACCAGCAAAACCGGGGGGGGCCTCGAGACCCAGTACTTC. This gives the protein CATSKTGGGLETQYF.

The chain carries TRBV3-1 (or the pseudogene TRBV3-2) and TRBJ2-3, with D unresolved. CDR3 length: 11 amino acids. V was cut by 3 bases and J by 3 bases, with 1 base left in between. The germline V gene encodes CDR1 LGHDT and CDR2 YNNKEL (reference sequence). The CDR3 is CASSQTDTQYF. The CDR3 DNA follows: TGTGCCAGCAGCCAGACAGATACGCAGTATTTT.

This clone was detected only once. The rearrangement links TRBV6-5 to TRBJ1-2; tentative D call: TRBD1 (5 bases). Trimming removed 5 bases from V and 4 bases from J, with 14 bases in between. CDR3 length: 14 amino acids. Per germline, CDR1 MNHEY and CDR2 SVGAGI. The CDR3 protein is CASSRLGGVYGYTF. The DNA of the CDR3 is TGTGCCAGCAGTCGCTTGGGGGGTGTCTATGGCTACACCTTC.

J is TRBJ2-1 and V is TRBV4-3, with D possibly being TRBD1 (6 bases). V lost 3 bases to trimming and J lost 7 bases, with 10 bases between them. This CDR3 is built from 13 residues. Germline V CDR1 and CDR2: LGHNA, YSLEER. The CDR3 DNA reads as TGCGCCAGCAGCCACCAACAGGGTAATGAGCAGTTCTTC. Translation gives CASSHQQGNEQFF.

J is TRBJ2-6 and V is TRBV12-3 or TRBV12-4, with D perhaps TRBD1 (5 bases). There are 12 residues in the CDR3. V shed 3 bases and J shed 11 bases, with 8 bases lying between them. The CDR3 nucleotides read TGTGCCAGCAGTTTCCGACAGCACGTCCTGACTTTC. It yields the protein CASSFRQHVLTF.